The 25 T cell receptor beta chains below come from one sample, sequenced in a study of beta chain features in type 1 diabetes. Investigators reverse transcribed all isolated RNA, so they sequenced expressed TCRB transcripts. Repertoires were generated with immunoSEQ multiplex PCR, while TCRdb's copy carries only in-frame clones and drops some. The sample contains about 250,000 clones, about 14% of which appear only once. The specimen was naive CD4+ T cells from blood. The receptors were gathered from a woman in her forties in good health.

As DNA, the CDR3 is TGCGCCAGCAGCACCGGACAATACTACGAGCAGTACTTC. Translation gives CASSTGQYYEQYF. This chain uses TRBV5-1 with TRBJ2-7; a weak D match, TRBD1 (5 bases). V lost 4 bases to trimming and J lost 3 bases, with 11 bases between them. CDR1 and CDR2 from the germline V gene are SGHRS and YFSETQ. CDR3 length: 13 residues.

This sequence joins TRBV27 and TRBJ1-1; 9 bases match TRBD1. The length of the CDR3 is 15 residues. With 5 bases clipped from V and 4 bases from J, the junction kept 8 bases outside the gene matches. Germline V gives CDR1 MNHEY, CDR2 SMNVEV (reference sequence). In DNA form, the CDR3 reads TGTGCCAGCAGTAATATCGGGGGACAGGGCACTGAAGCTTTCTTT. Amino acids: CASSNIGGQGTEAFF.

J is TRBJ2-3 and V is TRBV11-2; D unclear. The CDR3 spans 14 residues. Trimming cost V 0 bases and J 5 bases, with 9 bases left between them. Germline values: CDR1 SGHAT, CDR2 FQNNGV. CDR3 residues: CASSLDLAQDTQYF. The CDR3, as DNA: TGTGCCAGCAGCTTAGATTTGGCCCAAGATACGCAGTATTTT.

V and J are TRBV5-4 and TRBJ1-1; TRBD1 might be the D (6 bases). The CDR3 runs 15 residues. The germline CDR1 and CDR2 sequences are SGHNT and YYREEE (reference sequence). V was cut by 4 bases and J by 3 bases, with 16 bases left in between. CDR3 in amino acids: CASSLPRGADTEAFF. CDR3 DNA: TGTGCCAGCAGCCTACCCCGGGGGGCGGACACTGAAGCTTTCTTT.

The chain uses TRBV10-3 and TRBJ1-2, with D possibly being TRBD1 (6 bases). The V gene's germline CDR1 is ENHRY and CDR2 SYGVKD. The CDR3 contains 14 residues. V lost 2 bases and J 4 bases, leaving 11 bases between the germline ends. The CDR3 DNA reads TGTGCCATCAGTGAGGGGGCCAGGGGCTATGGCTACACCTTC. This codes for CAISEGARGYGYTF.

The rearrangement links TRBV9 to TRBJ1-3; no clear D. CDR1 SGDLS and CDR2 YYNGEE come from the germline V gene. V was shortened by 3 bases and J by 5 bases, with 3 bases between the two germline ends. The CDR3 is 11 amino acids. The chain's CDR3 is CASSGRNTIYF. For the CDR3, the DNA is TGTGCCAGCAGCGGGCGAAACACCATATATTTT.

Notes on this clone: The same CDR3 can be traced to other DNA sequences in this sample. As DNA, the CDR3 is TGCAGCGTTGAAGGGCAGGTCGGCGAGACCCAGTACTTC. Its translation is CSVEGQVGETQYF. The chain is built from TRBV29-1 and TRBJ2-5; D is ambiguous. CDR1 is SQVTM and CDR2 is ANQGSEA in the germline V gene. Trimming shortened V by 1 base and J by 5 bases, and 11 bases separated the two germline ends. CDR3 length: 13 residues.

This clone turned up a few times. The chain uses TRBV7-9 and TRBJ1-2, with D perhaps TRBD1 (5 bases). The germline V gene encodes CDR1 SEHNR and CDR2 FQNEAQ (reference sequence). The CDR3 covers 14 residues. The germline V and J ends were trimmed by 5 bases and 4 bases, with 14 bases remaining between them. In DNA, the CDR3 is TGTGCCAGCAGCCCGGGGGGGTCGGGCTATGGCTACACCTTC. Translating it yields CASSPGGSGYGYTF.

The chain carries TRBV9 and TRBJ2-5, with TRBD2 identical over 12 bases. Germline-derived CDR1 and CDR2 are SGDLS and YYNGEE. The CDR3 spans 16 residues. V shed 3 bases, J shed 2 bases, and the junction held 5 bases outside the gene matches. CDR3 loop: CASSARTSGVQETQYF. The CDR3 nucleotides are TGTGCCAGCAGCGCCCGGACTAGCGGGGTGCAAGAGACCCAGTACTTC.

V and J are TRBV6-5 and TRBJ1-6; tentative D call: TRBD1 (5 bases). The CDR3 has 15 amino acids. Between the trimmed V and J ends, which lost 2 bases and 7 bases, there was a span of 12 bases. In germline, CDR1 is MNHEY, CDR2 SVGAGI. The CDR3 loop reads CASSYRRERNSPLHF. The CDR3 DNA is TGTGCCAGCAGTTACCGCAGGGAACGAAATTCACCCCTCCACTTT.

This chain links TRBV5-5 with TRBJ2-7; 10 bases map to TRBD1. The CDR3 is 15 residues long. Germline CDR1 and CDR2: SGHKS and YYEKEE (reference sequence). V lost 0 bases to trimming and J lost 2 bases; unmatched junction nucleotides: 2. The CDR3 DNA is TGTGCCAGCAGCTTGGACGGGACAGGGGCCTACGAGCAGTACTTC. It translates to CASSLDGTGAYEQYF.

The J gene is TRBJ1-2, the V gene TRBV6-5; D call uncertain. V lost 2 bases and J lost 4, with 11 bases in between. This CDR3 is built from 14 residues. Looked up from germline, CDR1 is MNHEY and CDR2 is SVGAGI. The CDR3: CASSYSPAGYGYTF. The CDR3 coding sequence is TGTGCCAGCAGTTACAGCCCGGCGGGCTATGGCTACACCTTC.

This clone was seen a few times. The gene calls are TRBV14 and TRBJ1-1, with 8 bases lining up with TRBD1. Germline-derived CDR1 and CDR2 are SGHDN and FVKESK. The CDR3 covers 16 residues. With V trimmed by 2 bases and J by 6 bases, 11 bases remained unmatched. The CDR3 DNA follows: TGTGCCAGCAGCCAATTCCCCGGGCAGGGGGCACCTGAAGCTTTCTTT. Its translation: CASSQFPGQGAPEAFF.

This clone was detected a few times. The V gene is TRBV6-4, the J gene TRBJ1-6; 8 bases match TRBD1. Per germline, CDR1 MRHNA and CDR2 SNTAGT. The CDR3 is 14 residues long. V was clipped by 6 bases and J by 7 bases; unmatched bases: 5. The CDR3 loop is CASRVTGGNSPLHF. CDR3 coding DNA: TGTGCCAGCAGGGTTACAGGGGGGAATTCACCCCTCCACTTT.

The chain links TRBV5-1 to TRBJ2-1; D perhaps matches TRBD1 (6 bases). Trimming left V 1 base short and J 7 bases short, with 18 bases between. Germline assignment: CDR1 SGHRS and CDR2 YFSETQ. The CDR3 totals 16 residues. The CDR3 DNA reads TGCGCCAGCAGCTTGCGCTGGCACCCTGACAGGAATGAGCAGTTCTTC. It encodes CASSLRWHPDRNEQFF.

The V and J genes are TRBV18 and TRBJ1-4, with TRBD1 identical over 9 bases. J gave up 8 bases and V 3 bases, and 16 bases lay outside the gene matches. The CDR3 covers 18 residues. CDR1 and CDR2 from the germline V gene are KGHSH and LQKENI. As DNA, the CDR3 is TGTGCCAGCTCACCCTTAGTCCCGGGACAGGGATCGGAGGAAAAACTGTTTTTT. Its protein product is CASSPLVPGQGSEEKLFF.

In its sample, this clone was seen many times. The gene calls are TRBV25-1 and TRBJ2-1; TRBD1 matches 10 bases. The CDR3 loop spans 14 amino acids. From germline, CDR1 is MGHDK and CDR2 SYGVNS. V lost 5 bases to trimming and J lost 9 bases; unmatched junction nucleotides: 7. The CDR3 DNA sequence: TGTGCCAGCAGTCCGGGACAGGGGAGGGCTGAGCAGTTCTTC. It is translated as CASSPGQGRAEQFF.

This chain uses TRBV5-1 with TRBJ2-5, with TRBD1 identical over 11 bases. This CDR3 comprises 18 residues. Germline lookup yields CDR1 SGHRS and CDR2 YFSETQ. With V trimmed by 3 bases and J by 3 bases, 13 bases remained unmatched. This CDR3 is CASSWDRGSSSLEETQYF. The CDR3 coding sequence is TGCGCCAGCAGCTGGGACAGGGGGAGTAGTAGTCTTGAAGAGACCCAGTACTTC.

Here the CDR3 reads CASSRLGLAGGGDTQYF. CDR3 nucleotides: TGTGCCAGCAGTCGGTTAGGTCTAGCGGGGGGTGGAGATACGCAGTATTTT. J is TRBJ2-3 and V is TRBV5-4; 11 positions match TRBD2. The germline V gene has CDR1 SGHNT and CDR2 YYREEE (reference sequence). Trimming at V came to 5 bases and at J to 5 bases, leaving 13 bases not matched to a gene. This CDR3 contains 17 residues.

This clone was counted a few times. The junction shows a germline mismatch at one end, possibly a read error. The rearrangement links TRBV6-5 to TRBJ2-5, with 10 bases that match TRBD1. Germline loops: CDR1 MNHEY, CDR2 SVGAGI. The CDR3 length is 14 residues. The CDR3 DNA follows: TGTGCCATCAGTGACAGGGGGCGTCAAGAGACCCAGTACTTC. It is translated as CAISDRGRQETQYF.

CDR3 DNA sequence: TGTGCCAGCAGCCGGCAGGCCCCCTACAATGAGCAGTTCTTC. This gives the protein CASSRQAPYNEQFF. V usage is TRBV14 and J usage is TRBJ2-1, with no clear D. Trimming left V 4 bases short and J 2 bases short, with 9 bases between. CDR1 and CDR2 from the germline V gene are SGHDN and FVKESK. The CDR3 has 14 residues.

The chain has TRBV5-4 and TRBJ1-1, with TRBD1 matching over 10 bases. The germline CDR1 and CDR2 sequences are SGHNT and YYREEE (reference sequence). The CDR3 totals 16 residues. V gave up 5 bases and J gave up 3 bases; unmatched junction bases: 10. CDR3 region: CASRKGGTGAHTEAFF. CDR3 DNA: TGTGCCAGCAGGAAAGGGGGGACAGGGGCTCACACTGAAGCTTTCTTT.

This clone showed up just a few times. The V and J genes are TRBV21-1 and TRBJ2-7; TRBD1 was called by the table and not checked on the DNA. TRBV21-1 counts as a pseudogene. This CDR3 spans 16 amino acids. CDR3 nucleotide sequence: TGTGCCAGCATCTGGCGGACAGGCCTTTTTCCCTACGAGCAGTACTTC. Encoded protein: CASIWRTGLFPYEQYF.

The genes are TRBV20-1 and TRBJ2-1; no firm D call. Trimming pared 0 bases from V and 7 bases from J, leaving 4 bases between. This CDR3 region has 11 residues. CDR1 and CDR2 from the germline V gene are DFQATT and SNEGSKA (reference sequence). The CDR3 here is CSARDGNEQFF. CDR3 in DNA: TGCAGTGCTAGAGACGGTAATGAGCAGTTCTTC.

This clone was found a few times. The chain employs TRBV27 and TRBJ2-7, with a weak D call TRBD2 (5 bases). Germline-derived CDR1 and CDR2 are MNHEY and SMNVEV (reference sequence). The CDR3 covers 15 residues. V was clipped by 5 bases and J by 3 bases, with 17 bases between them. The CDR3 DNA sequence: TGTGCCAGCAGTAGAAAGGGAGCTAATCACTACGAGCAGTACTTC. The encoded protein is CASSRKGANHYEQYF.